The source of this T cell receptor (beta chain) is a study of T cells in localized non-small cell lung cancer. The table came from immunoSEQ multiplex PCR; TCRdb's copy has only in-frame clones and leaves some out. The profile shows around 50,000 clones, approximately 82% of them singletons. Germline lookup yields CDR1 SEHNR and CDR2 FQNEAQ (reference sequence). The CDR3 totals 15 residues. V trimming: 5 bases; J trimming: 6 bases; junction bases outside the gene matches: 8. The clonotype originates from a female donor over 55 with stage II squamous cell lung carcinoma. V and J are TRBV7-9 and TRBJ1-5; 9 bases match TRBD1. Source: peripheral blood, taken before any cancer treatment. The CDR3 sequence is CASSRTGDGAQPQHF. The CDR3 nucleotides read TGTGCCAGCAGCCGGACAGGGGATGGGGCTCAGCCCCAGCATTTT.